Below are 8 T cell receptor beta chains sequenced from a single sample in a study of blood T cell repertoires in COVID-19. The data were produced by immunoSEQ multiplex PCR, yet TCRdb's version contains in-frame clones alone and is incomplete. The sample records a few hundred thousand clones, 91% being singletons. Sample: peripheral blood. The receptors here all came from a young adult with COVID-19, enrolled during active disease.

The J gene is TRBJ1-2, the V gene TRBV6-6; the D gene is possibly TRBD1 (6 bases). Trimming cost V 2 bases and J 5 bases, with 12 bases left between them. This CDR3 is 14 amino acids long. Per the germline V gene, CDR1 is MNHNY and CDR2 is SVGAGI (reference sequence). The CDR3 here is CASSYGGGRYGYTF. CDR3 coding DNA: TGTGCCAGCAGTTACGGGGGGGGCCGGTATGGCTACACCTTC.

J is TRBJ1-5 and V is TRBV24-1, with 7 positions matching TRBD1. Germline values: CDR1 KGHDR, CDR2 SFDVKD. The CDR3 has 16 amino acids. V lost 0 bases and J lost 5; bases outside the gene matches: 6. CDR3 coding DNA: TGTGCCACCAGTGATTTGCTTTGGGACAGCGATCAGCCCCAGCATTTT. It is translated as CATSDLLWDSDQPQHF.

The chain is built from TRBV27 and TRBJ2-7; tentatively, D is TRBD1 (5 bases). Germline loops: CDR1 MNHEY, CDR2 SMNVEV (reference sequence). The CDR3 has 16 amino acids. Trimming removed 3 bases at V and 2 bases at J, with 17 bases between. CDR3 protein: CASSFLNAGFPYEQYF. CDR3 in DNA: TGTGCCAGCAGTTTTTTGAATGCAGGGTTTCCCTACGAGCAGTACTTC.

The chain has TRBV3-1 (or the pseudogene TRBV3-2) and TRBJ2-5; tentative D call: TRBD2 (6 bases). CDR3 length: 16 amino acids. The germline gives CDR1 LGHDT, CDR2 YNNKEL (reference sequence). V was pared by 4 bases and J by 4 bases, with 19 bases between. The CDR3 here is CASSLGTPRLGETQYF. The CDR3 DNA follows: TGTGCCAGCAGCCTAGGGACTCCCAGGCTAGGAGAGACCCAGTACTTC.

The chain's CDR3 is CASSRRVRWTVWHSPLHF. The CDR3 bases are TGTGCCAGCAGCCGGAGGGTTCGCTGGACCGTTTGGCATTCACCCCTCCACTTT. This sequence joins TRBV28 and TRBJ1-6; no reliable D call. The CDR3 contains 18 residues. Trimming shortened V by 6 bases and J by 8 bases, and 26 bases separated the two germline ends. Germline loops: CDR1 MDHEN, CDR2 SYDVKM.

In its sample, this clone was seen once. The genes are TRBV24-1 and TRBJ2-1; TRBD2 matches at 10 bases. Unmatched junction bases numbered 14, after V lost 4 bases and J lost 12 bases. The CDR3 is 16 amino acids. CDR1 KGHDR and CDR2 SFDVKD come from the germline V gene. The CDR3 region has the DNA TGTGCCACCAGTGACTCCGGTCTAGCGGGAGTAATAGGGCAGTTCTTC. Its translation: CATSDSGLAGVIGQFF.

The CDR3 DNA follows: TGTGCCACCAGCAGTTTTCAGAGCAATCAGCCCCAGCATTTT. This gives the protein CATSSFQSNQPQHF. This chain links TRBV15 with TRBJ1-5; D is unresolved. The germline CDR1 and CDR2 sequences are LNHNV and YYDKDF (reference sequence). The CDR3 has 14 amino acids. With 3 bases removed from V and 1 base from J, the gap between germline ends came to 7 bases.

The chain's CDR3 is CASSQVGRDQETQYF. CDR3 nucleotides: TGTGCCAGCAGCCAAGTGGGCAGGGACCAAGAGACCCAGTACTTC. The V call is TRBV4-2, the J call TRBJ2-5, with D possibly TRBD1 on 5 matching bases. The CDR3 is 15 amino acids. Germline values: CDR1 LGHNA, CDR2 YNFKEQ. V gave up 1 base and J gave up 0 bases, with 9 bases separating them.